This passage covers 13 T cell receptor beta chains from one sample sequenced in a study of technical replicates of blood from several donors. Sequenced by immunoSEQ multiplex PCR; TCRdb stores in-frame clones only, minus some. The sample consists of some 64,000 clones, approximately 97% of them appearing once. The sequencing sample was made of T cells isolated from PBMCs. These receptors were collected from a human donor in good health.

The J gene is TRBJ2-2, the V gene TRBV14, with D possibly TRBD1 on 5 matching bases. V lost 4 bases and J lost 10, with 13 bases in between. CDR1 SGHDN and CDR2 FVKESK come from the germline V gene. The CDR3 length is 13 residues. In DNA, the CDR3 is TGTGCCAGCAGCCGAGTCGACAGCCCGGAGCTGTTTTTT. As protein: CASSRVDSPELFF.

The rearrangement joins TRBV10-3 to TRBJ1-2, with unresolved D. V lost 6 bases to trimming and J lost 7 bases, with 12 bases between them. CDR1 and CDR2 from the germline V gene are ENHRY and SYGVKD. The CDR3 length is 12 residues. CDR3 residues: CAISETAGGYTF. DNA of the CDR3: TGTGCCATCAGCGAAACAGCGGGTGGCTACACCTTC.

V and J are TRBV7-8 and TRBJ1-1; D is unresolved. There are 12 residues in the CDR3. The V end lost 3 bases, the J end lost 7 bases, and 9 bases lay between the germline ends. Germline V gene lookup returns CDR1 SGHVS and CDR2 FQNEAQ. CDR3: CASSFLYGEAFF. The DNA of the CDR3 is TGTGCCAGCAGCTTCTTGTACGGTGAAGCTTTCTTT. The variable domain in full, with the rest retrieved from reference TRBV7-8 and TRBJ1-1, is GAGVSQSPRYKVAKRGQDVALRCDPISGHVSLFWYQQALGQGPEFLTYFQNEAQLDKSGLPSDRFFAERPEGSVSTLKIQRTQQEDSAVYLCASSFLYGEAFFGQGTRLTVV.

This chain joins TRBV11-2 and TRBJ2-7, with 11 nucleotides matching TRBD1. From germline, CDR1 is SGHAT and CDR2 FQNNGV. J gave up 4 bases and V 1 base, and 6 bases lay outside the gene matches. The CDR3 sequence is 16 residues long. As DNA, the CDR3 is TGTGCCAGCAGCTTAGTTAGGGGACAGGGGGAATACGAGCAGTACTTC. It is translated as CASSLVRGQGEYEQYF.

The chain uses TRBV7-9 and TRBJ2-7, with D maybe TRBD1 (5 bases). V was trimmed by 5 bases and J by 2 bases, leaving 13 bases between them. The germline V gene has CDR1 SEHNR and CDR2 FQNEAQ (reference sequence). The CDR3 covers 14 residues. The CDR3, as DNA: TGTGCCAGCAGCCGCCTCGAGGACACCTACGAGCAGTACTTC. This codes for CASSRLEDTYEQYF.

The CDR3 nucleotides read TGTGCCAGCAGCTTAAGTTCCGGGGGGGCAAAAACCGGGGAGCTGTTTTTT. This encodes CASSLSSGGAKTGELFF. The chain uses TRBV7-3 and TRBJ2-2, with TRBD2 matching 8 bases. This CDR3 has 17 residues. Germline values: CDR1 SGHTA, CDR2 FQGTGA. The junction had 9 bases not matched to a gene; V was cut back by 1 base and J by 5 bases. Supplemented by reference TRBV7-3 and TRBJ2-2, the full variable domain reads GAGVSQTPSNKVTEKGKYVELRCDPISGHTALYWYRQSLGQGPEFLIYFQGTGAADDSGLPNDRFFAVRPEGSVSTLKIQRTERGDSAVYLCASSLSSGGAKTGELFFGEGSRLTVL.

The chain carries TRBV29-1 and TRBJ1-1; TRBD1 might be the D (6 bases). The CDR3 spans 17 residues. The V gene lost 1 base and the J gene lost 0 bases, with 18 bases spanning the gap. The V gene's germline CDR1 is SQVTM and CDR2 ANQGSEA. CDR3 coding DNA: TGCAGCGTTGAAGGGGACAACGAAGGAGACATGAACACTGAAGCTTTCTTT. It translates to CSVEGDNEGDMNTEAFF.

The V call is TRBV4-1, the J call TRBJ2-3; 8 nucleotides align to TRBD2. Trimming at V came to 1 base and at J to 2 bases, leaving 8 bases not matched to a gene. Germline V lookup: CDR1 MGHRA, CDR2 YSYEKL. The length of the CDR3 is 17 residues. DNA of the CDR3: TGCGCCAGCAGCCAAGCGCGGGTAGCGGGGTTCACAGATACGCAGTATTTT. Translating it yields CASSQARVAGFTDTQYF.

The chain combines TRBV5-4 with TRBJ2-7; 8 positions agree with TRBD2. Losses at the gene ends were 1 base for V and 2 bases for J; bases not matched to a gene: 5. CDR1 SGHNT and CDR2 YYREEE come from the germline V gene (reference sequence). The CDR3 has 15 amino acids. The CDR3 loop is CASSLTSGGAYEQYF. The CDR3 nucleotides are TGTGCCAGCAGCTTGACTAGCGGAGGGGCCTACGAGCAGTACTTC.

This chain uses TRBV7-9 with TRBJ1-5; D is perhaps TRBD1 (6 bases). V was pared by 4 bases and J by 4 bases, with 8 bases between. CDR1 and CDR2 from the germline V gene are SEHNR and FQNEAQ (reference sequence). The CDR3 loop spans 13 amino acids. The CDR3 is CASSSQGNQPQHF. CDR3 DNA sequence: TGTGCCAGCAGCTCGCAGGGGAATCAGCCCCAGCATTTT.

V gene TRBV2 combines with J gene TRBJ1-6, with D perhaps matching TRBD1 (6 bases). The V end was cut by 6 bases, the J end by 4 bases, with 22 bases between. This CDR3 has 18 residues. Germline V gives CDR1 SNHLY, CDR2 FYNNEI. The CDR3 region has the DNA TGTGCCAGCAGCAATTCCACCTGGGTTAGGGGGTATAATTCACCCCTCCACTTT. Translated, it gives CASSNSTWVRGYNSPLHF.

The chain joins TRBV10-1 to TRBJ2-4, with D possibly TRBD1 on 6 matching bases. Germline assignment: CDR1 WNHNN and CDR2 SYGVQD (reference sequence). The length of the CDR3 is 18 residues. With 6 bases removed from V and 5 bases from J, the gap between germline ends came to 26 bases. For the CDR3, the DNA is TGCGCCAGCAGGCCACCGGGACACACTAAAGTTCCGGAAAACATTCAGTACTTC. The encoded protein is CASRPPGHTKVPENIQYF.

V and J are TRBV18 and TRBJ2-7; TRBD1 is a possible D gene (6 bases). Germline V gene sequence: CDR1 KGHSH, CDR2 LQKENI. Trimming shortened V by 1 base and J by 4 bases, and 20 bases separated the two germline ends. The CDR3 runs 17 residues. CDR3 coding DNA: TGTGCCAGCTCACCACGCCTACAGGGACGAGAGACTTACGAGCAGTACTTC. Amino acid sequence: CASSPRLQGRETYEQYF.